What follows are 10 T cell receptor beta chains derived from one specimen sequenced in a study of T cells in localized non-small cell lung cancer. Only in-frame clones appear in the TCRdb table, and some are missing; sequencing was by immunoSEQ multiplex PCR. The sample lists roughly 61,000 clones; 75% to 85% were seen once. Specimen: PBMCs, collected before any cancer treatment. The source is a man aged 40 to 75 with stage II lung adenocarcinoma.

This sequence joins TRBV18 and TRBJ2-5; D remains unclear. V shed 5 bases and J shed 1 base, with 5 bases lying between them. The CDR3 is made up of 12 amino acids. Germline lookup yields CDR1 KGHSH and CDR2 LQKENI. The CDR3 region has the DNA TGTGCCAGCTCATCCTTCCAAGAGACCCAGTACTTC. Its protein is CASSSFQETQYF. Drawing the rest from reference TRBV18 and TRBJ2-5, the complete variable domain is NAGVMQNPRHLVRRRGQEARLRCSPMKGHSHVYWYRQLPEEGLKFMVYLQKENIIDESGMPKERFSAEFPKEGPSILRIQQVVRGDSAAYFCASSSFQETQYFGPGTRLLVL.

This sequence joins TRBV23-1 and TRBJ2-2; D tentatively fits TRBD1 or TRBD2 (5 bases each). TRBV23-1 falls under the ORF class, with uncertain function. Trimming cost V 6 bases and J 5 bases, with 34 bases left between them. The CDR3 covers 21 residues. The CDR3 DNA sequence: TGCGCCAGCAGGACCGGTCTCACACCGCCGCCGCCCGGGGACCCTACCGGGGAGCTGTTTTTT. Translation gives CASRTGLTPPPPGDPTGELFF.

V is TRBV5-1 and J is TRBJ1-4; D is uncertain. The CDR3 loop spans 20 amino acids. Trimming pared 0 bases from V and 2 bases from J, leaving 23 bases between. Germline V CDR1 and CDR2: SGHRS, YFSETQ. CDR3 amino acids: CASSLGSRWAAAVTNEKLFF. The DNA of the CDR3 is TGCGCCAGCAGCTTGGGGTCCCGGTGGGCCGCAGCTGTTACTAATGAAAAACTGTTTTTT.

The rearrangement joins TRBV9 to TRBJ1-1, with D unresolved. The V end lost 0 bases, the J end lost 7 bases, and 7 bases lay between the germline ends. The CDR3 extends over 12 amino acids. Germline CDR1 SGDLS, CDR2 YYNGEE. The CDR3 sequence: CASSVGTFEAFF. CDR3 sequence (DNA): TGTGCCAGCAGCGTAGGAACGTTTGAAGCTTTCTTT.

The count of this clone is one. V is TRBV19 and J is TRBJ2-5; 14 bases match TRBD2. Germline assignment: CDR1 LNHDA and CDR2 SQIVND (reference sequence). The CDR3 extends over 16 amino acids. V gave up 5 bases and J gave up 3 bases; unmatched junction bases: 5. The CDR3 bases are TGTGCCAGTAGTTCCACGGGACTAGCGGGAGAAGAGACCCAGTACTTC. Translated: CASSSTGLAGEETQYF.

This clone turned up a few times. This chain joins TRBV25-1 and TRBJ2-7, with 7 nucleotides matching TRBD1. The length of the CDR3 is 11 residues. The junction had 4 bases not matched to a gene; V was cut back by 1 base and J by 13 bases. Germline V gives CDR1 MGHDK, CDR2 SYGVNS. The CDR3 DNA follows: TGTGCCAGCAGTGAATCGGGACAGTCCTACTTC. Amino acids: CASSESGQSYF.

This clone has just one count. This chain links TRBV27 with TRBJ2-1; 14 bases are shared with TRBD2. The CDR3 loop spans 15 amino acids. CDR1 is MNHEY and CDR2 is SMNVEV in the germline V gene (reference sequence). Trimming at V came to 4 bases and at J to 6 bases, leaving 2 bases not matched to a gene. The CDR3 DNA reads TGTGCCAGCAGTTACGGGACTAGCGGGAGCAATGAGCAGTTCTTC. As protein: CASSYGTSGSNEQFF.

As regards this clone: Relative to the germline gene, one junction end is altered; a read error may explain this. V usage is TRBV27 and J usage is TRBJ2-7; no firm D call. This CDR3 is 13 amino acids long. CDR1 is MNHEY and CDR2 is SMNVEV in the germline V gene (reference sequence). The DNA of the CDR3 is TGTGCCAGCAGTTTCCGGGCCCAGCACTCTTTTTTCTTC. Protein product: CASSFRAQHSFFF.

The chain combines TRBV7-9 with TRBJ2-7, with 10 bases aligning to TRBD1. V lost 9 bases, J lost 2 bases, and 7 bases stayed unmatched. The germline V gene has CDR1 SEHNR and CDR2 FQNEAQ (reference sequence). This CDR3 is 14 amino acids long. CDR3 sequence reads: CASTLGTGAYEQYF. The CDR3 DNA follows: TGTGCCAGTACCCTCGGGACAGGGGCCTACGAGCAGTACTTC.

This clone was seen a single time. This chain links TRBV6-1 with TRBJ2-7; 7 bases fit TRBD1. The V gene's germline CDR1 is MNHNS and CDR2 SASEGT. The CDR3 runs 15 residues. Trimming took 6 bases from V and 1 from J; bases not matched to a gene: 9. For the CDR3, the DNA is TGTGCCAGCAGGGACGCAGGGGGTAGGTCCTACGAGCAGTACTTC. Translated: CASRDAGGRSYEQYF.